This T cell receptor (beta chain) was captured by sequencing in a study of T cell repertoires and HLA-DP antigens. Clones were sequenced by immunoSEQ multiplex PCR, and TCRdb holds only the in-frame ones, with some missing. The data contain around 70,000 clones, about four fifths of them seen just once; the ten biggest clones take up approximately 1.4%. Germline CDR1 is MNHEY and CDR2 is SMNVEV (reference sequence). The V gene end was trimmed by 5 bases and the J gene end by 4 bases; junction bases not matched to a gene: 6. The CDR3 runs 15 residues. As for this clone: Its antigen is as yet unknown.

This rearrangement joins TRBV27 to TRBJ2-3; 10 bases align to TRBD1. The sample consisted of CD4+ T cells from PBMCs. The origin of this receptor is a man aged 60 to 69 in good health and CMV-seronegative. DNA for the CDR3: TGTGCCAGCAGTACCCGACAGGGGGCAGCAGATACGCAGTATTTT. This gives the protein CASSTRQGAADTQYF.